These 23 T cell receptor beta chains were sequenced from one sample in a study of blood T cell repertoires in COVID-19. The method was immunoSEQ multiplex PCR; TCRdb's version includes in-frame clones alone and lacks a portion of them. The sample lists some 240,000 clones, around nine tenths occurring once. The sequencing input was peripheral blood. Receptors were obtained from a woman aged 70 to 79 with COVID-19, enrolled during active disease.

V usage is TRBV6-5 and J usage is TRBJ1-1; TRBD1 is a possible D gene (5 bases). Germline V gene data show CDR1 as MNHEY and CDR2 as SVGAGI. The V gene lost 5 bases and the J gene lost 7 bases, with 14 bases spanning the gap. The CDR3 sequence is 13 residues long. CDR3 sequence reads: CASSTAQGGEAFF. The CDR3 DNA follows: TGTGCCAGCAGTACGGCCCAGGGAGGTGAAGCTTTCTTT.

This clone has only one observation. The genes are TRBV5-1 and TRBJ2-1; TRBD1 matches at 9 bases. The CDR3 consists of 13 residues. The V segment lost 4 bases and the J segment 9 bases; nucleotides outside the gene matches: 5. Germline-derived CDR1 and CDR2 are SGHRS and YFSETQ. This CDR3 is CASSAGQGSEQFF. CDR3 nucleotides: TGCGCCAGCAGCGCGGGACAGGGCAGTGAGCAGTTCTTC.

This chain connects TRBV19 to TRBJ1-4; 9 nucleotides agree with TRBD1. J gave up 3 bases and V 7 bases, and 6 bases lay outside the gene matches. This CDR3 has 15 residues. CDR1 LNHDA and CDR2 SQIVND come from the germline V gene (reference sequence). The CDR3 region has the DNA TGTGCCAGTAACTCACGGACAGGGGCTAATGAAAAACTGTTTTTT. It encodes CASNSRTGANEKLFF.

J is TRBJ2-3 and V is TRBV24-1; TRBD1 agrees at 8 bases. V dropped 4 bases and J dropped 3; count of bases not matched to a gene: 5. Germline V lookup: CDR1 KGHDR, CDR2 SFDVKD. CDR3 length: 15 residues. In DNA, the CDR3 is TGTGCCACCAGTGACCCGACAGGGGCAACAGATACGCAGTATTTT. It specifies CATSDPTGATDTQYF.

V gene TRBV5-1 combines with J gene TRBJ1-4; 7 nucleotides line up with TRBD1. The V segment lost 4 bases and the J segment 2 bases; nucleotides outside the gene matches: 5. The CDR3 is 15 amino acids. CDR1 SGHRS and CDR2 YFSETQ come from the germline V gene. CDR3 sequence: CASSPGGTTNEKLFF. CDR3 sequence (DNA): TGCGCCAGCAGCCCAGGGGGGACGACTAATGAAAAACTGTTTTTT.

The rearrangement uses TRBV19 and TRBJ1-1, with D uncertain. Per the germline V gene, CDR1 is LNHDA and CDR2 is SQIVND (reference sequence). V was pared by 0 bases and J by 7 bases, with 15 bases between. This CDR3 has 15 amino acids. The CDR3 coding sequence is TGTGCCAGTAGTATAGAACCTTTTGGTCTAGGTGAAGCTTTCTTT. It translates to CASSIEPFGLGEAFF.

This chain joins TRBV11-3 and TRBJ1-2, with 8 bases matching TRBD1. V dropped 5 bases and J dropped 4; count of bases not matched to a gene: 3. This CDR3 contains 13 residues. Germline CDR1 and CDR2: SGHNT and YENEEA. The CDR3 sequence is CASSVDRGYGYTF. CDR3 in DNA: TGTGCCAGCAGCGTTGACAGGGGCTATGGCTACACCTTC.

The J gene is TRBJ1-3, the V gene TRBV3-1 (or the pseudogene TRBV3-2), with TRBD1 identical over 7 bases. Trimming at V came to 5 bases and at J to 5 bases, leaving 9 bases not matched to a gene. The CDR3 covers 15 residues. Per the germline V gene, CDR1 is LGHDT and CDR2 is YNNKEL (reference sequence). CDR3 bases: TGTGCCAGCAGCTCCGACAGGGACGCGAGAAACACCATATATTTT. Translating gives CASSSDRDARNTIYF.

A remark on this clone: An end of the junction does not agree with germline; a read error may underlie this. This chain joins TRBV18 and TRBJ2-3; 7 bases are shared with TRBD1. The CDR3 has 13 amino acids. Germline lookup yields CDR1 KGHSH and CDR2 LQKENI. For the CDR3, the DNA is TGTGCCAGCTCCCCACAGGGGTCAGATACGCAGTATTTT. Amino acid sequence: CASSPQGSDTQYF.

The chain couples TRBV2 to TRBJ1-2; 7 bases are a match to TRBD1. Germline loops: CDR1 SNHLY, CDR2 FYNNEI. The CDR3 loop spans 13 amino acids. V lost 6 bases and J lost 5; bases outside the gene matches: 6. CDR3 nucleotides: TGTGCCAGCAGATCCGGACAGGCATATGGCTACACCTTC. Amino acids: CASRSGQAYGYTF. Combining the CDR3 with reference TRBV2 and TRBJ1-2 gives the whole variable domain EPEVTQTPSHQVTQMGQEVILRCVPISNHLYFYWYRQILGQKVEFLVSFYNNEISEKSEIFDDQFSVERPDGSNFTLKIRSTKLEDSAMYFCASRSGQAYGYTFGSGTRLTVV.

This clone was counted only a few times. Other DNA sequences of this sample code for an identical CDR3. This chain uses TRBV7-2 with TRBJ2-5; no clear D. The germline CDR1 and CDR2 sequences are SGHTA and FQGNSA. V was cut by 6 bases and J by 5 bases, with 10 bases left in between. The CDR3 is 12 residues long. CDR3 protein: CASSSYGETQYF. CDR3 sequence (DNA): TGTGCCAGCAGTAGCTACGGGGAGACCCAGTACTTC.

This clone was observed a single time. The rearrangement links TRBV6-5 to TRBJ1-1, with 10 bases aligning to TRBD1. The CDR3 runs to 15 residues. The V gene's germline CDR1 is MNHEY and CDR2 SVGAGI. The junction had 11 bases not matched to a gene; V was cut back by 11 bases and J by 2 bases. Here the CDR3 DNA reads TGTGCCGCGGGACAGGGGAAGGCATCTAACACTGAAGCTTTCTTT. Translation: CAAGQGKASNTEAFF.

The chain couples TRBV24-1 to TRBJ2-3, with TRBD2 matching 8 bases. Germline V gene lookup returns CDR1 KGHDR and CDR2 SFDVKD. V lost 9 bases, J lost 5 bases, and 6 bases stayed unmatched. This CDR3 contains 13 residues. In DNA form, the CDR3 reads TGTGCCACCCGGGGGGGAGAAGGAGATACGCAGTATTTT. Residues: CATRGGEGDTQYF.

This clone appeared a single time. The CDR3 nucleotides read TGTGCCAGCAGCTTAGTCGGCAGGGGGCTCACTGAAGCTTTCTTT. Encoded protein: CASSLVGRGLTEAFF. V usage is TRBV7-9 and J usage is TRBJ1-1; TRBD1 matches 8 bases. Trimming cost V 1 base and J 4 bases; bases outside gene matches: 5. The CDR3 spans 15 residues. The germline V gene encodes CDR1 SEHNR and CDR2 FQNEAQ (reference sequence).

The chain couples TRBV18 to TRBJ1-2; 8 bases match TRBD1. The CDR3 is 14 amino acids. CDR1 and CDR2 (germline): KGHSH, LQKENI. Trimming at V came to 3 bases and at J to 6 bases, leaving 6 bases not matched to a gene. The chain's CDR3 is CASSPMDRADGYTF. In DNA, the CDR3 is TGTGCCAGCTCACCGATGGACAGGGCGGATGGCTACACCTTC.

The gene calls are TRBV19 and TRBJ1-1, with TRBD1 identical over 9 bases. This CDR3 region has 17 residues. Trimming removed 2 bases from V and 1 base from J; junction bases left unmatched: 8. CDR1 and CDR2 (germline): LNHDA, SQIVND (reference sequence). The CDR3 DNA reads TGTGCCAGTAGTATATTGGGACAGGGTATTCCGAACACTGAAGCTTTCTTT. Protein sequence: CASSILGQGIPNTEAFF.

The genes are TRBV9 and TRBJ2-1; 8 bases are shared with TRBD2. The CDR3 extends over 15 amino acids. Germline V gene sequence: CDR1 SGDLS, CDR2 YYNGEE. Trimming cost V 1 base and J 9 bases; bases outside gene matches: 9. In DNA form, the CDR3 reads TGTGCCAGCAGCGTATTGGGCGGGAGGTTTGGTGAGCAGTTCTTC. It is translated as CASSVLGGRFGEQFF.

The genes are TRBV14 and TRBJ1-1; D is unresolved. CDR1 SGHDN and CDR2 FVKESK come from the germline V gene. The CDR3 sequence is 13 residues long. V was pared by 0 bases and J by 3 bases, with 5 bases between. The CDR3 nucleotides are TGTGCCAGCAGCCAAGAGAGGGACACTGAAGCTTTCTTT. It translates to CASSQERDTEAFF.

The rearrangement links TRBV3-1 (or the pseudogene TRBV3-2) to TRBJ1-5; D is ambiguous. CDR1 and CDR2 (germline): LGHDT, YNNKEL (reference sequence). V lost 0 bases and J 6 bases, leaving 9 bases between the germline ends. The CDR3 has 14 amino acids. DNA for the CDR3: TGTGCCAGCAGCCAAGATCTAGCGGGTCAGCCCCAGCATTTT. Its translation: CASSQDLAGQPQHF.

The CDR3 DNA reads TGTGCCAGCAGCTTACAAGACAGGGAGGCAGATACGCAGTATTTT. The encoded protein is CASSLQDREADTQYF. The rearrangement links TRBV7-6 to TRBJ2-3, with a possible D match to TRBD1 (7 bases). V was clipped by 2 bases and J by 4 bases, with 13 bases between them. The length of the CDR3 is 15 residues. Per germline, CDR1 SGHVS and CDR2 FNYEAQ.

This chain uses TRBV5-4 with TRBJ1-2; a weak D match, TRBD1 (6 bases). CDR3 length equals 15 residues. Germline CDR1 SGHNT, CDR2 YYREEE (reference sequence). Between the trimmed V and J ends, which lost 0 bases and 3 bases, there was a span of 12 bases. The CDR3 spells CASSLERGRYYGYTF. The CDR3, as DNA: TGTGCCAGCAGCTTGGAAAGGGGGAGATACTATGGCTACACCTTC.

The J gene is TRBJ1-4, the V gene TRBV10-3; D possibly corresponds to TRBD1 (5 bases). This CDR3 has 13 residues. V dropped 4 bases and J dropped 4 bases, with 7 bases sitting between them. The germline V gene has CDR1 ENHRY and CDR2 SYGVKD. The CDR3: CAISGGGNEKLFF. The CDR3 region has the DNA TGTGCCATCAGTGGGGGGGGTAATGAAAAACTGTTTTTT.

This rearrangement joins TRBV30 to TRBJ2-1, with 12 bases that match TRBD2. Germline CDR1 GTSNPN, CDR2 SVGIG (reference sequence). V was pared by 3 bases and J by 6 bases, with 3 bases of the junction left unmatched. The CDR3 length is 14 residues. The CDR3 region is CAWRLAGGRNEQFF. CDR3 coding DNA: TGTGCCTGGAGGCTAGCGGGAGGGCGCAATGAGCAGTTCTTC.